A single sample is the source of the 32 T cell receptor beta chains below, sequenced in a study of radiotherapy plus CTLA-4 blockade in lung cancer. Produced via immunoSEQ multiplex PCR; TCRdb's table is partial and in-frame only. Seen here are 100,000 or so clones, about four fifths observed once, and the top ten hold roughly 24%. Specimen: peripheral blood, collected from a patient treated with radiotherapy plus ipilimumab. The receptors come from a human donor with non-small cell lung cancer that progressed on radiotherapy plus ipilimumab.

The chain uses TRBV5-1 and TRBJ2-1, with no clear D. Trimming removed 5 bases from V and 1 base from J, with 13 bases in between. The V gene's germline CDR1 is SGHRS and CDR2 YFSETQ. The CDR3 extends over 15 amino acids. CDR3 DNA: TGCGCCAGCAGGGATGGGGTAACATCCTACAATGAGCAGTTCTTC. Amino acid sequence: CASRDGVTSYNEQFF. Combining the CDR3 with reference TRBV5-1 and TRBJ2-1 gives the whole variable domain KAGVTQTPRYLIKTRGQQVTLSCSPISGHRSVSWYQQTPGQGLQFLFEYFSETQRNKGNFPGRFSGRQFSNSRSEMNVSTLELGDSALYLCASRDGVTSYNEQFFGPGTRLTVL.

The chain is built from TRBV27 and TRBJ1-4; 7 bases match TRBD1. Losses at the gene ends were 7 bases for V and 3 bases for J; bases not matched to a gene: 8. This CDR3 contains 15 residues. The germline V gene encodes CDR1 MNHEY and CDR2 SMNVEV (reference sequence). CDR3 residues: CASTPTGAANEKLFF. CDR3 sequence (DNA): TGTGCCAGCACCCCAACAGGGGCGGCTAATGAAAAACTGTTTTTT.

The chain combines TRBV5-6 with TRBJ1-4; D not resolved. The CDR3 runs to 17 residues. V shed 0 bases and J shed 0 bases, with 12 bases lying between them. The germline V gene encodes CDR1 SGHDT and CDR2 YYEEEE. The CDR3 bases are TGTGCCAGCAGCTTGGTAGGTAGCGGCGCAACTAATGAAAAACTGTTTTTT. As protein: CASSLVGSGATNEKLFF.

The V gene is TRBV7-8, the J gene TRBJ1-3; 10 bases match TRBD1. V shed 1 base and J 2 bases; nucleotides not matched to a gene: 8. Germline values: CDR1 SGHVS, CDR2 FQNEAQ. CDR3 length: 18 residues. The CDR3: CASSLVGTGARAGNTIYF. The DNA for the CDR3 is TGTGCCAGCAGCTTAGTCGGGACAGGGGCTCGCGCTGGAAACACCATATATTTT. Combining the CDR3 with reference TRBV7-8 and TRBJ1-3 gives the whole variable domain GAGVSQSPRYKVAKRGQDVALRCDPISGHVSLFWYQQALGQGPEFLTYFQNEAQLDKSGLPSDRFFAERPEGSVSTLKIQRTQQEDSAVYLCASSLVGTGARAGNTIYFGEGSWLTVV.

This chain joins TRBV7-9 and TRBJ1-1, with 8 bases that match TRBD1. CDR3 size: 14 residues. V shed 5 bases and J 0 bases; nucleotides not matched to a gene: 2. The germline gives CDR1 SEHNR, CDR2 FQNEAQ (reference sequence). CDR3: CASSKTGVNTEAFF. In nucleotides, the CDR3 is TGTGCCAGCAGCAAGACAGGGGTGAACACTGAAGCTTTCTTT.

This sequence joins TRBV19 and TRBJ2-1, with 8 positions matching TRBD2. The V segment lost 3 bases and the J segment 3 bases; nucleotides outside the gene matches: 13. Germline V gene sequence: CDR1 LNHDA, CDR2 SQIVND (reference sequence). This CDR3 has 18 residues. In DNA form, the CDR3 reads TGTGCCAGTAGTATTTATCGTCTAGCGGGCCAAAGCTACAATGAGCAGTTCTTC. It is translated as CASSIYRLAGQSYNEQFF.

The V call is TRBV4-2, the J call TRBJ1-1, with D perhaps matching TRBD1 (5 bases). V dropped 0 bases and J dropped 2 bases, with 10 bases sitting between them. Germline V CDR1 and CDR2: LGHNA, YNFKEQ. This CDR3 has 15 amino acids. CDR3 nucleotides: TGTGCCAGCAGCCAAGAGCAACAGGATAACACTGAAGCTTTCTTT. It is translated as CASSQEQQDNTEAFF.

V and J are TRBV7-3 and TRBJ2-3, with 9 nucleotides matching TRBD2. V gave up 0 bases and J gave up 6 bases; unmatched junction bases: 1. Germline V gene sequence: CDR1 SGHTA, CDR2 FQGTGA. This CDR3 contains 14 residues. In DNA form, the CDR3 reads TGTGCCAGCAGCTTAACAGCGGGAGGCGATACGCAGTATTTT. It encodes CASSLTAGGDTQYF.

The chain joins TRBV6-1 to TRBJ2-7, with a possible D match to TRBD2 (6 bases). This CDR3 region has 14 residues. V gave up 4 bases and J gave up 2 bases, with 12 bases separating them. Germline CDR1 MNHNS, CDR2 SASEGT. DNA for the CDR3: TGTGCCAGCAGTGCGACGGGAGCCCCCTACGAGCAGTACGTC. It translates to CASSATGAPYEQYV.

J is TRBJ2-3 and V is TRBV7-2, with 14 nucleotides matching TRBD2. Trimming cost V 5 bases and J 8 bases; bases outside gene matches: 9. The CDR3 extends over 16 amino acids. CDR1 SGHTA and CDR2 FQGNSA come from the germline V gene. The CDR3 DNA sequence: TGTGCCAGCAGCCCGGGGACTAGCGGGAGTTTCGGTACGCAGTATTTT. It specifies CASSPGTSGSFGTQYF.

The chain uses TRBV19 and TRBJ1-1; TRBD1 aligns across 10 bases. CDR1 is LNHDA and CDR2 is SQIVND in the germline V gene (reference sequence). J lost 8 bases, V lost 3 bases, and 0 bases had no gene match. CDR3 length: 12 amino acids. Here the CDR3 reads CASSMTGGEAFF. CDR3 nucleotide sequence: TGTGCCAGTAGTATGACAGGGGGCGAAGCTTTCTTT. Based on the CDR3 plus reference TRBV19 and TRBJ1-1, the full variable domain is DGGITQSPKYLFRKEGQNVTLSCEQNLNHDAMYWYRQDPGQGLRLIYYSQIVNDFQKGDIAEGYSVSREKKESFPLTVTSAQKNPTAFYLCASSMTGGEAFFGQGTRLTVV.

CDR3 amino acids: CASSATGGVSQPQHF. In nucleotides, the CDR3 is TGTGCCAGCAGCGCCACAGGGGGCGTTTCTCAGCCCCAGCATTTT. The rearrangement uses TRBV9 and TRBJ1-5, with 9 nucleotides matching TRBD1. Germline-derived CDR1 and CDR2 are SGDLS and YYNGEE. V trimming: 3 bases; J trimming: 6 bases; junction bases outside the gene matches: 7. This CDR3 has 15 residues.

The chain uses TRBV10-2 and TRBJ2-2; D ambiguous. V shed 4 bases and J shed 7 bases, with 7 bases lying between them. The CDR3 extends over 12 amino acids. The germline gives CDR1 WSHSY, CDR2 SAAADI. The CDR3 region has the DNA TGCGCCAGCAGTGTTCGGATCGGGGAGCTGTTTTTT. Encoded protein: CASSVRIGELFF.

J is TRBJ2-3 and V is TRBV28, with D possibly matching TRBD1 (6 bases). V was trimmed by 2 bases and J by 6 bases, leaving 18 bases between them. The CDR3 has 16 amino acids. Germline V CDR1 and CDR2: MDHEN, SYDVKM. CDR3 in DNA: TGTGCCAGCAGTTTACCCTCGGGTCAGGGGACCGATACGCAGTATTTT. Protein product: CASSLPSGQGTDTQYF.

The rearrangement joins TRBV30 to TRBJ2-7; 11 nucleotides match TRBD2. CDR3 size: 12 residues. Germline V gene lookup returns CDR1 GTSNPN and CDR2 SVGIG (reference sequence). The CDR3 region has the DNA TGTGCTAGCGGGAGGGACACCTACGAGCAGTACTTC. This translates into CASGRDTYEQYF.

The CDR3 loop reads CASSQVRGLNTEAFF. The CDR3 DNA is TGCGCCAGCAGCCAAGTACGAGGGTTGAACACTGAAGCTTTCTTT. The rearrangement joins TRBV4-1 to TRBJ1-1; D not certain. Per the germline V gene, CDR1 is MGHRA and CDR2 is YSYEKL. Trimming pared 1 base from V and 0 bases from J, leaving 9 bases between. This CDR3 is 15 amino acids long.

The rearrangement uses TRBV6-6 and TRBJ2-1, with D tentatively TRBD2 (5 bases). V lost 7 bases and J 4 bases, leaving 14 bases between the germline ends. The CDR3 has 14 amino acids. The germline gives CDR1 MNHNY, CDR2 SVGAGI (reference sequence). The CDR3: CASMGRGRYNEQFF. The CDR3 bases are TGTGCCAGCATGGGGAGAGGAAGGTACAATGAGCAGTTCTTC.

The CDR3 DNA reads TGTGCCGCAGGGGTTCTCTACGAGCAGTACGTC. Residues: CAAGVLYEQYV. This chain joins TRBV6-5 and TRBJ2-7, with D perhaps TRBD1 (6 bases). V was cut by 11 bases and J by 3 bases, with 11 bases left in between. Per germline, CDR1 MNHEY and CDR2 SVGAGI. This CDR3 spans 11 amino acids.

In its sample, this clone was seen a few times. The same CDR3 can be traced to other DNA sequences in this sample. The chain joins TRBV7-8 to TRBJ1-1; 9 positions match TRBD1. The CDR3 runs to 12 residues. The V gene's germline CDR1 is SGHVS and CDR2 FQNEAQ. V trimming: 5 bases; J trimming: 8 bases; junction bases outside the gene matches: 3. The CDR3, as DNA: TGTGCCAGCAGCCCAACAGGGGGCGAAGCTTTCTTT. Its translation: CASSPTGGEAFF.

This clone was seen just once. The gene calls are TRBV5-1 and TRBJ2-5; 9 bases line up with TRBD2. Losses at the gene ends were 0 bases for V and 5 bases for J; bases not matched to a gene: 11. CDR3 length: 17 amino acids. The germline V gene encodes CDR1 SGHRS and CDR2 YFSETQ. DNA of the CDR3: TGCGCCAGCAGCTTGGCGAGCTCTAGCGGGGCGGGGGAGACCCAGTACTTC. Translated: CASSLASSSGAGETQYF.

This clone has just a few counts. The chain uses TRBV7-9 and TRBJ2-2; D gene ambiguous. Per germline, CDR1 SEHNR and CDR2 FQNEAQ (reference sequence). V lost 7 bases, J lost 0 bases, and 6 bases lay in between. The CDR3 is 13 residues long. CDR3 DNA sequence: TGTGCCAGCAACGGACCGAACACCGGGGAGCTGTTTTTT. As protein: CASNGPNTGELFF. The full variable domain, in which reference TRBV7-9 and TRBJ2-2 provide the parts outside the CDR3, is DTGVSQNPRHKITKRGQNVTFRCDPISEHNRLYWYRQTLGQGPEFLTYFQNEAQLEKSRLLSDRFSAERPKGSFSTLEIQRTEQGDSAMYLCASNGPNTGELFFGEGSRLTVL.

V gene TRBV6-1 combines with J gene TRBJ2-1; no firm D call. Trimming removed 7 bases at V and 0 bases at J, with 10 bases between. The CDR3 loop spans 14 amino acids. CDR1 is MNHNS, CDR2 SASEGT, per germline. The CDR3 loop is CASIGFNSYNEQFF. For the CDR3, the DNA is TGTGCCAGCATTGGCTTCAACTCCTACAATGAGCAGTTCTTC.

In its sample, this clone was seen a few times. The chain joins TRBV7-3 to TRBJ2-1, with a possible D match to TRBD2 (7 bases). CDR1 and CDR2 (germline): SGHTA, FQGTGA. CDR3 length: 18 residues. Trimming took 4 bases from V and 2 from J, leaving 21 bases between them. The CDR3 sequence: CASSSTGEGGLPYNEQFF. The CDR3 bases are TGTGCCAGCAGCTCCACCGGGGAGGGGGGACTGCCCTACAATGAGCAGTTCTTC.

The V and J genes are TRBV4-2 and TRBJ2-5; 10 bases fit TRBD1. Unmatched junction bases numbered 5, after V lost 5 bases and J lost 5 bases. The CDR3 runs to 14 residues. Germline lookup yields CDR1 LGHNA and CDR2 YNFKEQ. The CDR3: CASSGEDRGETQYF. The CDR3 DNA reads TGTGCCAGCAGCGGAGAGGACAGGGGGGAGACCCAGTACTTC.

The chain carries TRBV27 and TRBJ2-3; TRBD2 agrees at 10 bases. The germline V gene has CDR1 MNHEY and CDR2 SMNVEV (reference sequence). V lost 5 bases and J lost 5; bases outside the gene matches: 13. This CDR3 region has 17 residues. The CDR3 sequence: CASSTQLAGFIRDTQYF. Written as DNA, the CDR3 is TGTGCCAGCAGTACCCAACTAGCGGGATTTATAAGAGATACGCAGTATTTT.

The chain is built from TRBV28 and TRBJ1-5; 7 bases align to TRBD1. Germline V lookup: CDR1 MDHEN, CDR2 SYDVKM. There are 15 residues in the CDR3. V was clipped by 8 bases and J by 0 bases; unmatched bases: 7. Written as DNA, the CDR3 is TGTGCCAGCGTAAAGACAGGGTATAGCAATCAGCCCCAGCATTTT. It yields the protein CASVKTGYSNQPQHF.

The rearrangement joins TRBV6-5 to TRBJ2-5; D is unresolved. V was shortened by 5 bases and J by 6 bases, with 7 bases between the two germline ends. The CDR3 spans 11 residues. CDR1 is MNHEY and CDR2 is SVGAGI in the germline V gene. The CDR3 nucleotides read TGTGCCAGCAGTGATTTGAAGACCCAGTACTTC. It codes for CASSDLKTQYF.

This clone was found once. This sequence joins TRBV7-3 and TRBJ2-3; D is undetermined. V was shortened by 4 bases and J by 4 bases, with 12 bases between the two germline ends. Germline values: CDR1 SGHTA, CDR2 FQGTGA. The CDR3 loop spans 14 amino acids. DNA for the CDR3: TGTGCCAGCAGCTCTGTCGGCCCCTCAGATACGCAGTATTTT. This sequence encodes CASSSVGPSDTQYF.

The rearrangement joins TRBV27 to TRBJ2-2, with TRBD2 identical over 11 bases. V gave up 5 bases and J gave up 4 bases; unmatched junction bases: 3. This CDR3 comprises 15 residues. The germline V gene has CDR1 MNHEY and CDR2 SMNVEV (reference sequence). The DNA for the CDR3 is TGTGCCAGCAGTCAGGGACTAGCGGTCACCGGGGAGCTGTTTTTT. Translated: CASSQGLAVTGELFF.

This clone has just a few counts. The chain employs TRBV6-6 and TRBJ1-1; D ambiguous. Germline V gene data show CDR1 as MNHNY and CDR2 as SVGAGI (reference sequence). CDR3 length: 12 residues. The V gene lost 4 bases and the J gene lost 8 bases, with 11 bases spanning the gap. This CDR3 reads CASSLYGGEAFF. CDR3 sequence (DNA): TGTGCCAGCAGTTTATATGGCGGGGAAGCTTTCTTT.

The chain joins TRBV11-3 to TRBJ2-2; D possibly corresponds to TRBD2 (6 bases). V shed 4 bases and J shed 2 bases, with 17 bases lying between them. CDR1 is SGHNT and CDR2 is YENEEA in the germline V gene. The CDR3 totals 17 residues. The CDR3 loop is CASSSRVDGRNTGELFF. Here the CDR3 DNA reads TGTGCCAGCAGCTCCCGAGTTGACGGGAGAAACACCGGGGAGCTGTTTTTT.

The V gene is TRBV27, the J gene TRBJ2-7; D might be TRBD2 (6 bases). CDR3 size: 14 residues. The germline V gene has CDR1 MNHEY and CDR2 SMNVEV (reference sequence). CDR3 region: CASSLLTRHYGQYV. CDR3 sequence (DNA): TGTGCCAGCAGTTTATTGACTAGACACTACGGGCAGTACGTC.